The clone carrying this T cell receptor (beta chain) occurred a few times. The antigen remains unidentified. The sample originates from a study of blood T cells in healthy people across ages. Notes on the study in general: Fewer expanded clones and more diversity marked long-lived versus aged donors. The diversity estimates, figures obtained from one million T cells, were considered underestimates.

The second PCR ran about 7 to 12 cycles with a sample-barcoded 5' primer and J-beta primers. MiXCR, applied by TCRdb to the 5' RACE reads, yields one record per CDR3 protein. The sample carries approximately 900,000 distinct CDR3 sequences, around 49% recorded once. Every participating donor contributed roughly 10 milliliters of peripheral blood through a draw. The germline CDR1 and CDR2 sequences are MNHEY and SVGEGT. CDR3 length equals 16 residues. The V and J ends lost 5 bases and 0 bases, in that order; junction bases with no gene match: 6. The clonotype was recovered from a man aged 25 to 45 in good health. This chain connects TRBV6-2 or TRBV6-3 to TRBJ2-1, with 8 bases fitting TRBD2. The sample comprised blood. CDR3 sequence: CASSDRGGSSYNEQFF. CDR3 bases: TGTGCCAGCAGTGATCGCGGGGGGAGCTCCTACAATGAGCAGTTCTTC.